This T cell receptor beta chain is from a study of CD8 T cells in ankylosing spondylitis (dated by TCRdb to 2017 to 2019). For context, the study as a whole: T cell receptor beta repertoires were profiled in healthy donors and ankylosing spondylitis patients so that disease-linked TCR variants could be found. Peripheral blood was sampled, and synovial fluid was additionally collected from ankylosing spondylitis patients. The full study cohort comprised some 27 ankylosing spondylitis patients and over 95 healthy donors. Findings and caveats that apply to the study as a whole: A TCR beta motif made up of several highly homologous amino acid variants appeared to be characteristic of blood from ankylosing spondylitis patients. Significant enrichment of the disease-linked clones was reported in matched synovial fluid samples from ankylosing spondylitis patients. Some motif variants were previously reported in synovial fluid and blood of reactive arthritis patients, suggesting common disease-initiation mechanisms. The disease-linked clones showed a CD8+ phenotype and occurred at relatively low frequencies in peripheral blood.

Remarks on this clonotype: There is no known antigen for this receptor. No base-level quality is on record; no much larger clone is a single base apart.

The germline V gene supplies CDR1 SGDLS and CDR2 YYNGEE. The junction shows trimming of 0 bases on V and 3 bases on J, and the gene matches do not reach 2 bases of it. The cysteine opens and the phenylalanine closes a CDR3 of 15 amino acids. Only CDR3 DNA is held: 45 bases, read in frame from base 1. Instrument used: Illumina HiSeq 2500. Quantitative 5'-RACE with molecular barcodes was used to prepare TCR beta libraries. As for the authors' bioinformatics: Disease-linked TCR variants were identified with a new computational method built on a probabilistic model of VDJ rearrangement. TCRdb passed the public sequencing reads through fastp at Q25 and MiXCR, retaining productive beta sequences. Every distinct CDR3 protein forms one entry, paired with its most common genes and DNA. None of the V and J calls come from the authors' own analysis; TCRdb made them. The sample table holds 350,000 or so distinct CDR3 sequences, of which 6.5% to 10% were seen once. The ten largest clones add up to more than 12% of the sample.

The chain is assembled from TRBV9 and TRBJ2-2, and TRBD2 aligns with 7 junction nucleotides. The clonotype comes from a male donor with ankylosing spondylitis. The sample taken for sequencing was blood, either unsorted or a sorted T cell fraction (not recorded which). CDR3 reads: CASSVVAGDTGELFF. The sequence in DNA is TGTGCCAGCAGCGTAGTTGCGGGAGACACCGGGGAGCTGTTTTTT.